This T cell receptor (beta chain) was recorded in a study of neurological immune-mediated disorders. Background on the study: Disease course was recorded as relapsing-remitting for some 31 and secondary progressive for about 9% of the 34 multiple sclerosis patients. General study points: TCR-beta repertoires seemed private in all groups, with no expanded CDR3 amino acid sequences shared. When grouped phylogenetically, the repertoires of 18 of the 34 multiple sclerosis patients fell together in one related-CDR3 cluster, which is a possible signature.

The V segment lost 4 bases and the J segment 6 bases; nucleotides outside the gene matches: 4. This CDR3 has 15 amino acids. Per the germline V gene, CDR1 is SGHNT and CDR2 is YENEEA. This clonotype has ten or more counts. What it binds is unknown. TCRdb processed the 5' RACE reads anew with MiXCR; each CDR3 protein has one entry. The sample includes about 60,000 distinct CDR3 sequences, over 4% of them seen just once. Sample: PBMCs. This chain uses TRBV11-3 with TRBJ2-1, with TRBD2 identical over 12 bases. The TCR was taken from a man between 45 and 60 years old with multiple sclerosis. The CDR3 here is CASSYPGLAGNEQFF. CDR3 bases: TGTGCCAGCAGCTACCCGGGACTAGCGGGCAATGAGCAGTTCTTC.